One sample yielded the 16 T cell receptor beta chains listed below, sequenced in a study of T cell repertoires in ileal Crohn's disease (dated by TCRdb to the late 2010s). Libraries were constructed by the immunoSEQ multiplex PCR assay. This is the immuneACCESS table as TCRdb keeps it, with only in-frame sequences that have V and J called. A part of the clones is gone; compared with another copy, unresolved V genes explain less than half, and the rest is unexplained. Here the sample has under 12,000 clones; around 74% occur a single time. The ten largest clonotypes hold approximately 6.5% of the sample. The time point label, read with the paper, signifies: neoterminal ileum biopsy at postoperative endoscopy, about 6 months after surgery. The sample was ileal tissue. These receptors originate from an adult with Crohn's disease.

The gene calls are TRBV19 and TRBJ2-7; D might be TRBD1 (6 bases). The germline V and J ends were trimmed by 5 bases and 3 bases, with 17 bases remaining between them. Per germline, CDR1 LNHDA and CDR2 SQIVND (reference sequence). The CDR3 has 15 amino acids. For the CDR3, the DNA is TGTGCCAGTAGTCCGAGATCCGGGACAATCTACGAGCAGTACTTC. Translated: CASSPRSGTIYEQYF.

The J gene is TRBJ2-5, the V gene TRBV7-9; D is undetermined. The J call is uncertain, as TRBJ2-7 better fits the DNA end. The CDR3 runs to 12 residues. Germline assignment: CDR1 SEHNR and CDR2 FQNEAQ (reference sequence). The CDR3 bases are TGTGCCAGCAGCTCAAGCTCCTACGAGCAGTACTTC. It encodes CASSSSSYEQYF.

J is TRBJ1-6 and V is TRBV30; D is ambiguous. Trimming shortened V by 4 bases and J by 8 bases, and 18 bases separated the two germline ends. The length of the CDR3 is 15 residues. Germline assignment: CDR1 GTSNPN and CDR2 SVGIG (reference sequence). The CDR3 region has the DNA TGTGCCTGGAAAAGGCCAAGTGACTCCGATTCACCCCTCCACTTT. Its protein product is CAWKRPSDSDSPLHF.

This rearrangement joins TRBV6-5 to TRBJ2-7; the D is unclear. Germline assignment: CDR1 MNHEY and CDR2 SVGAGI. The CDR3 totals 11 residues. The V end lost 3 bases, the J end lost 5 bases, and 5 bases lay between the germline ends. The CDR3 nucleotides read TGTGCCAGCAGTTATCTAAACGAGCAGTACTTC. Amino acids: CASSYLNEQYF.

The chain has TRBV18 and TRBJ1-2; 8 nucleotides match TRBD1. V dropped 0 bases and J dropped 8; count of bases not matched to a gene: 8. CDR1 and CDR2 (germline): KGHSH, LQKENI. This CDR3 is built from 15 residues. In nucleotides, the CDR3 is TGTGCCAGCTCACCACCGGTCGAGACAGGGGTGGGCTACACCTTC. This translates into CASSPPVETGVGYTF.

The rearrangement uses TRBV27 and TRBJ1-5; D is unclear. The CDR3 extends over 15 amino acids. Germline lookup yields CDR1 MNHEY and CDR2 SMNVEV (reference sequence). V was trimmed by 3 bases and J by 3 bases, leaving 12 bases between them. The CDR3 DNA sequence: TGTGCCAGCAGTTTGTCCGGTTTTCCCAATCAGCCCCAGCATTTT. Translation gives CASSLSGFPNQPQHF.

The chain has TRBV7-9 and TRBJ1-4, with TRBD1 identical over 7 bases. Unmatched junction bases numbered 7, after V lost 5 bases and J lost 7 bases. Germline V gives CDR1 SEHNR, CDR2 FQNEAQ (reference sequence). The CDR3 is made up of 14 amino acids. The CDR3 bases are TGTGCCAGCAGCAAAGGGGGCTTTGGTGAAAAACTGTTTTTT. Amino acid sequence: CASSKGGFGEKLFF.

Turning to this clone: At one end the junction does not follow the germline gene, possibly because of a read error. This rearrangement joins TRBV7-7 to TRBJ2-2; TRBD2 matches at 7 bases. CDR1 and CDR2 (germline): SSHAT, FNYEAQ (reference sequence). The CDR3 has 15 residues. This CDR3 is CASSLRSSGTGEPFF. The CDR3 nucleotides read TGTGCCAGCAGCTTGAGATCTAGCGGCACCGGGGAGCCGTTTTTT.

The chain recombines TRBV6-1 with TRBJ2-3, with D maybe TRBD2 (5 bases). Trimming left V 0 bases short and J 2 bases short, with 12 bases between. Germline CDR1 reads MNHNS; CDR2 reads SASEGT. This CDR3 is built from 16 residues. CDR3 sequence reads: CASSEAHRGFTDTQYF. The CDR3 nucleotides read TGTGCCAGCAGTGAAGCGCACCGGGGTTTCACAGATACGCAGTATTTT.

In nucleotides, the CDR3 is TGTGCCAGCAGTTACTCGAGGTTCCAGGGGCACACCATATATTTT. Residues: CASSYSRFQGHTIYF. V and J are TRBV6-5 and TRBJ1-3; maybe TRBD1 (6 bases). CDR3 length: 15 amino acids. V was shortened by 0 bases and J by 8 bases, with 14 bases between the two germline ends. Germline-derived CDR1 and CDR2 are MNHEY and SVGAGI.

The chain links TRBV2 to TRBJ2-7, with a weak D call TRBD2 (6 bases). Trimming cost V 5 bases and J 1 base, with 27 bases left between them. The germline CDR1 and CDR2 sequences are SNHLY and FYNNEI. The CDR3 length is 19 residues. CDR3 region: CASSFRVGSFKGLSYEQYF. DNA of the CDR3: TGTGCCAGCAGTTTCAGAGTCGGGAGTTTTAAAGGCCTTTCCTACGAGCAGTACTTC.

This rearrangement joins TRBV7-2 to TRBJ2-3; no definite D call. CDR3 length: 12 amino acids. V shed 4 bases and J shed 3 bases, with 5 bases lying between them. CDR1 and CDR2 (germline): SGHTA, FQGNSA. DNA for the CDR3: TGTGCCAGCAGCTCAAATACAGATACGCAGTATTTT. It is translated as CASSSNTDTQYF. The whole variable domain, filled in from reference TRBV7-2 and TRBJ2-3, reads GAGVSQSPSNKVTEKGKDVELRCDPISGHTALYWYRQSLGQGLEFLIYFQGNSAPDKSGLPSDRFSAERTGGSVSTLTIQRTQQEDSAVYLCASSSNTDTQYFGPGTRLTVL.

The sample holds one count of this clone. V is TRBV9 and J is TRBJ2-6; TRBD1 matches 10 bases. The V and J ends lost 2 bases and 2 bases, in that order; junction bases with no gene match: 7. Germline-derived CDR1 and CDR2 are SGDLS and YYNGEE. The CDR3 contains 18 residues. CDR3: CASSVGPGQGTGANVLTF. CDR3 in DNA: TGTGCCAGCAGCGTTGGTCCGGGACAGGGGACTGGGGCCAACGTCCTGACTTTC. Full variable domain (rest looked up from reference TRBV9 and TRBJ2-6): DSGVTQTPKHLITATGQRVTLRCSPRSGDLSVYWYQQSLDQGLQFLIQYYNGEERAKGNILERFSAQQFPDLHSELNLSSLELGDSALYFCASSVGPGQGTGANVLTFGAGSRLTVL.

V gene TRBV5-5 combines with J gene TRBJ2-6, with D unresolved. The germline V and J ends were trimmed by 1 base and 1 base, with 12 bases remaining between them. This CDR3 spans 17 amino acids. Germline CDR1 SGHKS, CDR2 YYEKEE (reference sequence). The CDR3 loop reads CASSLSGLISGANVLTF. CDR3 sequence (DNA): TGTGCCAGCAGCTTGAGTGGCTTGATTTCTGGGGCCAACGTCCTGACTTTC.

This chain connects TRBV5-1 to TRBJ2-1; possibly TRBD2 for D (7 bases). V was clipped by 3 bases and J by 3 bases, with 13 bases between them. The germline CDR1 and CDR2 sequences are SGHRS and YFSETQ. This CDR3 is 15 amino acids long. The CDR3 coding sequence is TGCGCCAGCAGCTGGGAGGGACATGACTACAATGAGCAGTTCTTC. Translating gives CASSWEGHDYNEQFF.

This chain joins TRBV5-1 and TRBJ2-5; perhaps TRBD1 as D (6 bases). This CDR3 has 12 residues. V lost 5 bases and J lost 1, with 6 bases in between. Per germline, CDR1 SGHRS and CDR2 YFSETQ. CDR3 protein: CASRQGQETQYF. The CDR3 region has the DNA TGCGCCAGCAGACAGGGCCAAGAGACCCAGTACTTC.